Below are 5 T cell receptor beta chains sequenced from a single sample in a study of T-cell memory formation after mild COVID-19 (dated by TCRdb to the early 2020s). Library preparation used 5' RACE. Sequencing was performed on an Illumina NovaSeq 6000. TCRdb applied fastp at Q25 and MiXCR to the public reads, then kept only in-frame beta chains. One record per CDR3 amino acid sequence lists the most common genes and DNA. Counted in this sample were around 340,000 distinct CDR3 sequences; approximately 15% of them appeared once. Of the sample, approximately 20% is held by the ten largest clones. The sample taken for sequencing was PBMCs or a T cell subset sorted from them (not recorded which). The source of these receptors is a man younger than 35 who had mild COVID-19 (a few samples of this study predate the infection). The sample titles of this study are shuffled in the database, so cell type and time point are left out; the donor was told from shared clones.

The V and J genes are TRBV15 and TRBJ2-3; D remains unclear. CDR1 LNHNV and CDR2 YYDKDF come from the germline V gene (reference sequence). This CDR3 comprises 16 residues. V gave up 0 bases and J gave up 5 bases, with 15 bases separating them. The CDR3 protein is CATSRDLWVSEDTQYF. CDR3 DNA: TGTGCCACCAGCAGAGATCTGTGGGTTTCGGAAGATACGCAGTATTTT.

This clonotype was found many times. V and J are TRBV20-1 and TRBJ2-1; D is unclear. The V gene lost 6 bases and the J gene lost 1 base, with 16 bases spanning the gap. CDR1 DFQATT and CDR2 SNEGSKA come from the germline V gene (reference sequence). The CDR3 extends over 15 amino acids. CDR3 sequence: CSAGSLGASYNEQFF. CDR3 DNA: TGCAGTGCCGGCTCCCTAGGCGCGTCCTACAATGAGCAGTTCTTC.

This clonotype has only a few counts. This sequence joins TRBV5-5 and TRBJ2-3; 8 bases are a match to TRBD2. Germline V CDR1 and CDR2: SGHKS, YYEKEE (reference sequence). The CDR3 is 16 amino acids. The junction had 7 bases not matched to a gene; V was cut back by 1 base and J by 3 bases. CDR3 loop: CASSLSWRGVTDTQYF. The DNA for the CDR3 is TGTGCCAGCAGCTTGTCATGGCGGGGGGTAACAGATACGCAGTATTTT. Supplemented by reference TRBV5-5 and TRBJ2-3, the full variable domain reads DAGVTQSPTHLIKTRGQQVTLRCSPISGHKSVSWYQQVLGQGPQFIFQYYEKEERGRGNFPDRFSARQFPNYSSELNVNALLLGDSALYLCASSLSWRGVTDTQYFGPGTRLTVL.

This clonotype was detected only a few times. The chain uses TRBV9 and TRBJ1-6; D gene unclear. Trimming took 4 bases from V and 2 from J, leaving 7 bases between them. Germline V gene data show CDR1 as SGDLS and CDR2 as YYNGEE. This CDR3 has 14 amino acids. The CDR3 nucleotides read TGTGCCAGCAGCAGGGAGGCCTATAATTCACCCCTCCACTTT. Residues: CASSREAYNSPLHF.

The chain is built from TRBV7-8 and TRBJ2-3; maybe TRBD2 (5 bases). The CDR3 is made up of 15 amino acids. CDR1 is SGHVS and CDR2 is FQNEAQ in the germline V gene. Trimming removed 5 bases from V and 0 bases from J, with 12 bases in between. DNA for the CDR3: TGTGCCAGCAGCGTAGGGAGCGTTAGCACAGATACGCAGTATTTT. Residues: CASSVGSVSTDTQYF.